Presented here are 23 T cell receptor beta chains from one specimen sequenced in a study of shared clonotypes between healthy human individuals. Libraries were prepared by immunoSEQ multiplex PCR; TCRdb keeps only in-frame clonotypes and omits some of them. The sample includes roughly 2.1 million clones, around 93% seen only once; the top ten take approximately 1.7%. Only CD45RO-negative cells positively selected for CCR7 counted as naive CD8 cells, so terminally differentiated effector memory CD45RA+ cells were excluded. Input material: naive CD8+ T cells from PBMCs. These receptors originate from a young man in good health. Some clones in this sample may be carry-over from other donors' samples.

The rearrangement links TRBV27 to TRBJ1-1, with a tentative D call TRBD1 (6 bases). Germline-derived CDR1 and CDR2 are MNHEY and SMNVEV (reference sequence). Trimming removed 6 bases at V and 1 base at J, with 12 bases between. CDR3 size: 14 residues. The chain's CDR3 is CASRETGSNTEAFF. CDR3 DNA sequence: TGTGCCAGCAGGGAGACAGGCTCGAACACTGAAGCTTTCTTT.

The V and J genes are TRBV19 and TRBJ1-2; D is perhaps TRBD1 (5 bases). Per the germline V gene, CDR1 is LNHDA and CDR2 is SQIVND (reference sequence). This CDR3 has 11 amino acids. V was cut by 7 bases and J by 6 bases, with 9 bases left in between. The CDR3 DNA reads as TGTGCCAGTAAAGAGGGGAATGGCTACACCTTC. Protein sequence: CASKEGNGYTF.

This sequence joins TRBV2 and TRBJ2-1; D is uncertain. Germline V CDR1 and CDR2: SNHLY, FYNNEI. Trimming shortened V by 1 base and J by 7 bases, and 17 bases separated the two germline ends. There are 16 residues in the CDR3. The CDR3 DNA sequence: TGTGCCAGCAGTGAAGATGAAGTAGATGGCAGGAATGAGCAGTTCTTC. Its protein is CASSEDEVDGRNEQFF.

The chain recombines TRBV7-3 with TRBJ2-6, with D unclear. Trimming removed 0 bases at V and 2 bases at J, with 14 bases between. CDR3 size: 18 residues. The germline V gene encodes CDR1 SGHTA and CDR2 FQGTGA. This CDR3 is CASSLTSLPGPGANVLTF. CDR3 sequence (DNA): TGTGCCAGCAGCTTAACGTCTTTGCCCGGGCCTGGGGCCAACGTCCTGACTTTC.

The V and J genes are TRBV18 and TRBJ2-1; a possible D gene is TRBD2 (5 bases). The CDR3 runs 15 residues. Trimming took off 5 bases at V and 1 base at J, with 12 bases between the two ends. The germline V gene encodes CDR1 KGHSH and CDR2 LQKENI. The CDR3 protein is CASSKLDRSYNEQFF. DNA of the CDR3: TGTGCCAGCTCAAAACTAGACCGGTCCTACAATGAGCAGTTCTTC. Based on the CDR3 plus reference TRBV18 and TRBJ2-1, the full variable domain is NAGVMQNPRHLVRRRGQEARLRCSPMKGHSHVYWYRQLPEEGLKFMVYLQKENIIDESGMPKERFSAEFPKEGPSILRIQQVVRGDSAAYFCASSKLDRSYNEQFFGPGTRLTVL.

The gene calls are TRBV5-6 and TRBJ2-3; D is unclear. Deletions cut 0 bases from V and 1 base from J, with 6 bases between. This CDR3 is 14 amino acids long. Germline-derived CDR1 and CDR2 are SGHDT and YYEEEE. The CDR3 loop is CASSLGARTDTQYF. The DNA for the CDR3 is TGTGCCAGCAGCTTGGGGGCGCGCACAGATACGCAGTATTTT.

Worth noting for this clone: Distinct nucleotide sequences in the sample also encode this CDR3. This sequence joins TRBV7-8 and TRBJ2-7; no clear D gene. Trimming left V 5 bases short and J 2 bases short, with 7 bases between. Germline lookup yields CDR1 SGHVS and CDR2 FQNEAQ. CDR3 length equals 12 residues. The CDR3 reads CASSLSTYEQYF. CDR3 in DNA: TGTGCCAGCAGCCTTAGTACCTACGAGCAGTACTTC.

This clone was recorded only once. This chain connects TRBV7-9 to TRBJ1-2; 9 positions match TRBD1. V lost 3 bases to trimming and J lost 5 bases; unmatched junction nucleotides: 4. Germline-derived CDR1 and CDR2 are SEHNR and FQNEAQ (reference sequence). The CDR3 has 14 amino acids. CDR3 coding DNA: TGTGCCAGCAGCTTTACAGGGGGCTGGTATGGCTACACCTTC. Translation: CASSFTGGWYGYTF.

This clone was seen just once. The rearrangement uses TRBV4-1 and TRBJ2-5, with 10 positions matching TRBD2. This CDR3 region has 15 residues. Germline values: CDR1 MGHRA, CDR2 YSYEKL. The trim removed 2 bases at V and 5 bases at J, leaving 5 bases unmatched. CDR3 nucleotides: TGCGCCAGCAGCCAAATAACTAGCGGGGCGGAGACCCAGTACTTC. Protein: CASSQITSGAETQYF.

The chain combines TRBV7-6 with TRBJ1-1, with 9 bases identical to TRBD1. The germline V gene has CDR1 SGHVS and CDR2 FNYEAQ. J was trimmed by 0 bases and V by 2 bases; bases with no gene match: 4. This CDR3 has 16 amino acids. CDR3 bases: TGTGCCAGCAGCTTAACGGGGACAGGGTTGAACACTGAAGCTTTCTTT. It codes for CASSLTGTGLNTEAFF.

The chain uses TRBV28 and TRBJ2-1, with 13 bases aligning to TRBD2. Germline V gene lookup returns CDR1 MDHEN and CDR2 SYDVKM. V shed 6 bases and J 6 bases; nucleotides not matched to a gene: 11. The CDR3 totals 17 residues. As DNA, the CDR3 is TGTGCCAGCAGCCTTGTAGGAGGACTAGCGGGGGCCAATGAGCAGTTCTTC. Protein: CASSLVGGLAGANEQFF.

The CDR3 sequence: CASSRAERVSNQPQHF. Written as DNA, the CDR3 is TGTGCCAGTAGTCGGGCGGAGAGGGTTAGCAATCAGCCCCAGCATTTT. The chain uses TRBV19 and TRBJ1-5; D not resolved. Germline V lookup: CDR1 LNHDA, CDR2 SQIVND (reference sequence). The CDR3 has 16 residues. Trimming pared 5 bases from V and 0 bases from J, leaving 14 bases between.

This clone was detected once. V usage is TRBV9 and J usage is TRBJ1-2; D is uncertain. Trimming took off 1 base at V and 4 bases at J, with 14 bases between the two ends. The CDR3 is 15 amino acids. Germline V gene lookup returns CDR1 SGDLS and CDR2 YYNGEE. The CDR3 DNA reads TGTGCCAGCAGCGTAAGTGGAGGGAGCACCTATGGCTACACCTTC. This translates into CASSVSGGSTYGYTF.

The chain uses TRBV6-1 and TRBJ2-3, with unresolved D. The CDR3 loop spans 15 amino acids. V was cut by 5 bases and J by 6 bases, with 18 bases left in between. Germline CDR1 MNHNS, CDR2 SASEGT. The CDR3 DNA reads as TGTGCCAGCAGTAAGCCGGACCGATACTGGGATACGCAGTATTTT. The encoded protein is CASSKPDRYWDTQYF.

The chain carries TRBV25-1 and TRBJ1-4; D is uncertain. The CDR3 is 12 amino acids. Germline CDR1 MGHDK, CDR2 SYGVNS. V was trimmed by 8 bases and J by 7 bases, leaving 11 bases between them. For the CDR3, the DNA is TGTGCCAGCGGCTGGAGTCGTGAAAAACTGTTTTTT. It codes for CASGWSREKLFF.

The V and J genes are TRBV13 and TRBJ2-7; unclear D gene. The length of the CDR3 is 16 residues. V was shortened by 0 bases and J by 4 bases, with 16 bases between the two germline ends. Germline loops: CDR1 PRHDT, CDR2 FYEKMQ (reference sequence). CDR3 in DNA: TGTGCCAGCAGCTTAGGCCGGCGGTCACCCGGTTACGAGCAGTACTTC. This encodes CASSLGRRSPGYEQYF.

The chain is built from TRBV10-3 and TRBJ2-7, with D hard to call. Germline CDR1 and CDR2: ENHRY and SYGVKD. This CDR3 comprises 13 residues. Trimming took 4 bases from V and 3 from J, leaving 10 bases between them. In DNA, the CDR3 is TGTGCCATCAGTGGTGGGCCCAGCTACGAGCAGTACTTC. It encodes CAISGGPSYEQYF.

The chain has TRBV28 and TRBJ2-7, with TRBD1 matching over 9 bases. V was clipped by 2 bases and J by 3 bases; unmatched bases: 8. The CDR3 extends over 16 amino acids. In germline, CDR1 is MDHEN, CDR2 SYDVKM. The CDR3 protein is CASSLPRQGVGYEQYF. CDR3 in DNA: TGTGCCAGCAGTTTACCCCGACAGGGGGTCGGCTACGAGCAGTACTTC.

The gene calls are TRBV25-1 and TRBJ1-1; 7 bases align to TRBD1. The CDR3 has 12 residues. Losses at the gene ends were 8 bases for V and 5 bases for J; bases not matched to a gene: 5. Germline values: CDR1 MGHDK, CDR2 SYGVNS. The CDR3, as DNA: TGTGCCAGCGGGAGGGGGCGTACTGAAGCTTTCTTT. It yields the protein CASGRGRTEAFF.

V is TRBV29-1 and J is TRBJ2-3; TRBD2 might be the D (5 bases). The V gene's germline CDR1 is SQVTM and CDR2 ANQGSEA. Trimming cost V 7 bases and J 0 bases, with 11 bases left between them. The CDR3 extends over 13 amino acids. CDR3 DNA sequence: TGCAGCGCGGTTCGGGGAAGCACAGATACGCAGTATTTT. Translated: CSAVRGSTDTQYF.

This chain connects TRBV19 to TRBJ2-1, with 8 bases identical to TRBD1. Germline CDR1 LNHDA, CDR2 SQIVND (reference sequence). There are 15 residues in the CDR3. With V trimmed by 7 bases and J by 9 bases, 14 bases remained unmatched. CDR3 DNA: TGTGCCAGTACCCCCCGGACAGGGAGGTTCGGTGAGCAGTTCTTC. Encoded protein: CASTPRTGRFGEQFF. The full variable domain, in which reference TRBV19 and TRBJ2-1 provide the parts outside the CDR3, is DGGITQSPKYLFRKEGQNVTLSCEQNLNHDAMYWYRQDPGQGLRLIYYSQIVNDFQKGDIAEGYSVSREKKESFPLTVTSAQKNPTAFYLCASTPRTGRFGEQFFGPGTRLTVL.

The CDR3: CASSVRTTGTNPGYTF. The CDR3 DNA reads as TGTGCCAGCAGCGTAAGGACAACCGGGACAAACCCTGGCTACACCTTC. V usage is TRBV9 and J usage is TRBJ1-2, with D perhaps TRBD1 (6 bases). The V and J ends lost 1 base and 7 bases respectively, with 20 bases between them. CDR1 SGDLS and CDR2 YYNGEE come from the germline V gene. The CDR3 runs 16 residues.

J is TRBJ2-5 and V is TRBV7-9; weak D call: TRBD1 (6 bases). The CDR3 sequence is 14 residues long. CDR1 is SEHNR, CDR2 FQNEAQ, per germline (reference sequence). V shed 3 bases and J shed 4 bases, with 12 bases lying between them. CDR3 in amino acids: CASSFRGSAETQYF. CDR3 DNA sequence: TGTGCCAGCAGCTTCAGGGGATCGGCAGAGACCCAGTACTTC. Using reference TRBV7-9 and TRBJ2-5 for the parts outside the CDR3, the full variable domain is DTGVSQNPRHKITKRGQNVTFRCDPISEHNRLYWYRQTLGQGPEFLTYFQNEAQLEKSRLLSDRFSAERPKGSFSTLEIQRTEQGDSAMYLCASSFRGSAETQYFGPGTRLLVL.